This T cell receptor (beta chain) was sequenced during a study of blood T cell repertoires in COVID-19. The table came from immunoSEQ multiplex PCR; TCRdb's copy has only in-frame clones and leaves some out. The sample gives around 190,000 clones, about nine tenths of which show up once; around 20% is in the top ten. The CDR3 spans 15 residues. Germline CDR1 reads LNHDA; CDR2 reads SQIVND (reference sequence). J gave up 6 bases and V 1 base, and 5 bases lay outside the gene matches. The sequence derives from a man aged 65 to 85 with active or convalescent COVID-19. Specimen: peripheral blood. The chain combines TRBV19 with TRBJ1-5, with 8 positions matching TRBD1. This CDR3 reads CASSIGGRGLQPQHF. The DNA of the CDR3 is TGTGCCAGTAGTATAGGGGGCAGGGGGCTTCAGCCCCAGCATTTT.